The clone carrying this T cell receptor (beta chain) was counted only a few times. All donors comprised healthy Caucasians. MiXCR was run by TCRdb on the 5' RACE reads, yielding one entry per CDR3 protein. Found here are 550,000 to 700,000 distinct CDR3 sequences, around 21% of them singletons; the top ten hold more than 4%. This CDR3 is built from 15 residues. The J segment lost 4 bases and the V segment lost 6 bases, leaving 8 bases of the junction unmatched. The germline V gene encodes CDR1 DFQATT and CDR2 SNEGSKA (reference sequence). The data stem from a study of identical twins. In addition, the sample was reused for a study of T cells expressing NK-cell markers. That source adds: Seven HCMV-seropositive donors and one seronegative donor made up the eight sequenced donors. Among the experiments, several used an anti-gamma-delta TCR antibody to restrict sorting to alpha-beta TCR T cells. Unclear, still, was the HCMV specificity of the expanded NKG2C+ T cell clones.

This chain links TRBV20-1 with TRBJ2-3; 12 bases are a match to TRBD2. Sequencing was carried out using PBMCs. This receptor was identified in a woman younger than 35 in good health. The CDR3 region has the DNA TGCAGTGCCCTTCGACTAGCGGGAGCGGCAGATACGCAGTATTTT. Encoded protein: CSALRLAGAADTQYF.